Each of the 4 T cell receptor beta chains below was sequenced from the same sample in a study of T-cell reconstitution after alpha-beta-depleted transplantation in children. Unique molecular identifiers tagged the TCRbeta library. MiXCR, run by TCRdb on the PCR reads, gives a single entry per CDR3 protein. Of about 200,000 distinct CDR3 sequences in the sample, approximately 6.9% were seen once. This specimen was PBMCs, taken before TCRalphabeta/CD19-depleted stem cell transplant. The receptors stem from a boy aged 2 to 10 with acute lymphoblastic leukemia, due to receive a stem cell transplant.

This clonotype occurred many times. This sequence joins TRBV5-1 and TRBJ1-2; 7 positions match TRBD1. The junction had 11 bases not matched to a gene; V was cut back by 2 bases and J by 4 bases. This CDR3 contains 16 residues. In germline, CDR1 is SGHRS, CDR2 YFSETQ. For the CDR3, the DNA is TGCGCCAGCAGCTTCGGGACAGAAGGGGGATTCTATGGCTACACCTTC. Translation: CASSFGTEGGFYGYTF.

This clonotype was seen many times. This rearrangement joins TRBV28 to TRBJ2-7, with D perhaps matching TRBD1 or TRBD2 (6 bases each). The CDR3 totals 13 residues. CDR1 is MDHEN and CDR2 is SYDVKM in the germline V gene. Deletions cut 11 bases from V and 1 base from J, with 15 bases between. The CDR3 loop reads CAGAEGQSYEQYF. The CDR3 bases are TGTGCCGGCGCGGAGGGACAATCCTACGAGCAGTACTTC.

The chain joins TRBV19 to TRBJ2-2; D not resolved. Germline assignment: CDR1 LNHDA and CDR2 SQIVND (reference sequence). The CDR3 totals 13 residues. Trimming stripped 5 bases from V and 6 bases from J, with 10 bases between. As DNA, the CDR3 is TGTGCCAGTAGTCCCTCGGGTCCCGGGGAGCTGTTTTTT. The encoded protein is CASSPSGPGELFF.

This clonotype was seen many times. The rearrangement uses TRBV7-2 and TRBJ1-4; TRBD1 aligns across 7 bases. Trimming took 5 bases from V and 3 from J; bases not matched to a gene: 9. Germline loops: CDR1 SGHTA, CDR2 FQGNSA. The CDR3 contains 16 residues. The CDR3 reads CASSTPPGQPNEKLFF. The CDR3 DNA is TGTGCCAGCAGCACGCCGCCGGGACAGCCTAATGAAAAACTGTTTTTT. The full variable domain, its missing parts supplied by reference TRBV7-2 and TRBJ1-4, is GAGVSQSPSNKVTEKGKDVELRCDPISGHTALYWYRQSLGQGLEFLIYFQGNSAPDKSGLPSDRFSAERTGGSVSTLTIQRTQQEDSAVYLCASSTPPGQPNEKLFFGSGTQLSVL.